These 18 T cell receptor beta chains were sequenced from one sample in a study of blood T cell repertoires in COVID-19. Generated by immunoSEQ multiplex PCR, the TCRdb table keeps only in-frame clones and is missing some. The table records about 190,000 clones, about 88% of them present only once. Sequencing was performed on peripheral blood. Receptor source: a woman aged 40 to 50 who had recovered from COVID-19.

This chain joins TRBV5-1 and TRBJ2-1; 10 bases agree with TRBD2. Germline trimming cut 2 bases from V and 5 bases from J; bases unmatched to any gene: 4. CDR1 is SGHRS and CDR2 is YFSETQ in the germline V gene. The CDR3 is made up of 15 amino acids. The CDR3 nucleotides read TGCGCCAGCAGCTTAGCGGGAGGGCCCCACAATGAGCAGTTCTTC. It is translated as CASSLAGGPHNEQFF.

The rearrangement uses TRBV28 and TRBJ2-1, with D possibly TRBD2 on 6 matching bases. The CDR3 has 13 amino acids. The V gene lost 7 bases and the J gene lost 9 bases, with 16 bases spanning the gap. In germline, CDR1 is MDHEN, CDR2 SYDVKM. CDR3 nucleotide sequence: TGTGCCAGCATATATAGGGAGGATGGTGAGCAGTTCTTC. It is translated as CASIYREDGEQFF.

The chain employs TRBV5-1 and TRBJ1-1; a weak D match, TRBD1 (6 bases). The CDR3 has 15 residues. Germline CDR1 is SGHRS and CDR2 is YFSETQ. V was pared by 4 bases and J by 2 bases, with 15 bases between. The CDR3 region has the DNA TGCGCCAGCAGCCTGCAGGGGCTCGTTAACACTGAAGCTTTCTTT. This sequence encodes CASSLQGLVNTEAFF.

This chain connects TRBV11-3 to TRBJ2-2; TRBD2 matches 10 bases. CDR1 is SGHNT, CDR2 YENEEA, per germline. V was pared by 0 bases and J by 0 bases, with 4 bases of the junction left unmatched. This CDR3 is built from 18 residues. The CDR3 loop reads CASSLDGTSGTNTGELFF. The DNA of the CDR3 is TGTGCCAGCAGCTTAGACGGAACTAGCGGGACGAACACCGGGGAGCTGTTTTTT.

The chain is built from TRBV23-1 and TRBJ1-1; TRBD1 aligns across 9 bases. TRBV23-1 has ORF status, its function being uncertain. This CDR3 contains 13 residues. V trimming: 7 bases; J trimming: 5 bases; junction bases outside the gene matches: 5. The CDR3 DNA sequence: TGCGCCAGCATGCCCGACAGGGGGACTGAAGCTTTCTTT. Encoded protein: CASMPDRGTEAFF.

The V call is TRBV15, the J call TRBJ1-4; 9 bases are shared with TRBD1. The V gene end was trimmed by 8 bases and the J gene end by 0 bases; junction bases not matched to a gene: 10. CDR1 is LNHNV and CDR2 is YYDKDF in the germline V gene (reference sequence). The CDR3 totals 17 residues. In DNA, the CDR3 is TGTGCCACCGGACCGGGACAGGGATATGCAACTAATGAAAAACTGTTTTTT. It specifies CATGPGQGYATNEKLFF. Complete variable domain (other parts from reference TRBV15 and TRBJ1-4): DAMVIQNPRYQVTQFGKPVTLSCSQTLNHNVMYWYQQKSSQAPKLLFHYYDKDFNNEADTPDNFQSRRPNTSFCFLDIRSPGLGDTAMYLCATGPGQGYATNEKLFFGSGTQLSVL.

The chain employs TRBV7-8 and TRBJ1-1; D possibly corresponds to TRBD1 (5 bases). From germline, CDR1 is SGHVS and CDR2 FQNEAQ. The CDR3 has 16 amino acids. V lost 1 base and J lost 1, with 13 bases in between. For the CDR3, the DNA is TGTGCCAGCAGCTTAGTGGCGGGGCGCGGGAACACTGAAGCTTTCTTT. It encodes CASSLVAGRGNTEAFF.

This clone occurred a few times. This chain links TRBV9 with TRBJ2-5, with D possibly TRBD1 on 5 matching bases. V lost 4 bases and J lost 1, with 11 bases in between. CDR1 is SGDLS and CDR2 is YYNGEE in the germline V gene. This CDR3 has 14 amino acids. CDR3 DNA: TGTGCCAGCAGCCTGGGGCTTACCCAAGAGACCCAGTACTTC. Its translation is CASSLGLTQETQYF.

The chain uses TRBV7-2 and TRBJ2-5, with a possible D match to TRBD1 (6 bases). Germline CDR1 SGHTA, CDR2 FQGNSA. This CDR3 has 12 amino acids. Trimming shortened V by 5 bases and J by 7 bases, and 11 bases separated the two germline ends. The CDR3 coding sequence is TGTGCCAGCAGCGACCTCAGGGGGACCCAGTACTTC. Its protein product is CASSDLRGTQYF.

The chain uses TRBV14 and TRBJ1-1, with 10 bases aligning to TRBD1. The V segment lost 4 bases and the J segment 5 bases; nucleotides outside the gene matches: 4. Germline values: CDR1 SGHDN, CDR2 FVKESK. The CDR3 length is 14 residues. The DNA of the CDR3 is TGTGCCAGCAGCCGAGGGACAGGGGTGACTGAAGCTTTCTTT. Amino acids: CASSRGTGVTEAFF.

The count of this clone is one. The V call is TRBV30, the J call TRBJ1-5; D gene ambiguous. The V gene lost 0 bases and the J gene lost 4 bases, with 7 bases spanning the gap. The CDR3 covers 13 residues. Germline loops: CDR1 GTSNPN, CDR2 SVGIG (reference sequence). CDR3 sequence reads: CAWSVLGNQPQHF. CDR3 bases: TGTGCCTGGAGTGTACTAGGAAATCAGCCCCAGCATTTT.

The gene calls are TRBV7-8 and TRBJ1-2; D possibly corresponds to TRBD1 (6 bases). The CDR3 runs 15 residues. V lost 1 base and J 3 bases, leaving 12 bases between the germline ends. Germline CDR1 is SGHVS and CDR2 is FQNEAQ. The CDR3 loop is CASSLEIGGHYGYTF. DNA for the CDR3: TGTGCCAGCAGCTTAGAAATCGGGGGGCACTATGGCTACACCTTC.

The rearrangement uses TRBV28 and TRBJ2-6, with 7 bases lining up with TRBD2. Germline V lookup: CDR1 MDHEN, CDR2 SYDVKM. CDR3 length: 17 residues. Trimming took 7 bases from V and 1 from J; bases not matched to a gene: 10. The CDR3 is CASKRGWIKSGANVLTF. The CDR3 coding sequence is TGTGCCAGCAAGCGGGGTTGGATTAAGTCTGGGGCCAACGTCCTGACTTTC. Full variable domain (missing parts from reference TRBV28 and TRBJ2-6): DVKVTQSSRYLVKRTGEKVFLECVQDMDHENMFWYRQDPGLGLRLIYFSYDVKMKEKGDIPEGYSVSREKKERFSLILESASTNQTSMYLCASKRGWIKSGANVLTFGAGSRLTVL.

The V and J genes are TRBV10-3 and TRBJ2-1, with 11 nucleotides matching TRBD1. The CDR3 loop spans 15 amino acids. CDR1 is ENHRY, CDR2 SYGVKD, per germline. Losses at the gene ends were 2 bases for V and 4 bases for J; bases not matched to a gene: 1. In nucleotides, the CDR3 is TGTGCCATCAGTGAGCGGGACAGGGGGTACAATGAGCAGTTCTTC. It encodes CAISERDRGYNEQFF.

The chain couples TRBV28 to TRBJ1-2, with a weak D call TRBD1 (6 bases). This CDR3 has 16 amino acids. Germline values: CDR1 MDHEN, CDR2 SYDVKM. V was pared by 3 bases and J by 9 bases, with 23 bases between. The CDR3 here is CASSLVKGGPSTRYTF. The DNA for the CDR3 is TGTGCCAGCAGTTTGGTGAAAGGGGGACCGTCGACGCGCTACACCTTC.

The CDR3 bases are TGTGCCAGCAGCTACGTTAGCGGGAGGGCGGGAAATGAGCAGTTCTTC. Translation gives CASSYVSGRAGNEQFF. V usage is TRBV7-9 and J usage is TRBJ2-1; TRBD2 agrees at 11 bases. The CDR3 loop spans 16 amino acids. Unmatched junction bases numbered 9, after V lost 4 bases and J lost 7 bases. Looked up from germline, CDR1 is SEHNR and CDR2 is FQNEAQ (reference sequence).

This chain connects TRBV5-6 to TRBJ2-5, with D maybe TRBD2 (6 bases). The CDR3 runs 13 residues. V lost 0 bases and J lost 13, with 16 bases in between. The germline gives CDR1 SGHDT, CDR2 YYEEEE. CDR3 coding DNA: TGTGCCAGCAGCTTGGCGGGAGTAGACGCGGCGTACTTC. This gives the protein CASSLAGVDAAYF. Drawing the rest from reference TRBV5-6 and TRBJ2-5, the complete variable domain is DAGVTQSPTHLIKTRGQQVTLRCSPKSGHDTVSWYQQALGQGPQFIFQYYEEEERQRGNFPDRFSGHQFPNYSSELNVNALLLGDSALYLCASSLAGVDAAYFGPGTRLLVL.

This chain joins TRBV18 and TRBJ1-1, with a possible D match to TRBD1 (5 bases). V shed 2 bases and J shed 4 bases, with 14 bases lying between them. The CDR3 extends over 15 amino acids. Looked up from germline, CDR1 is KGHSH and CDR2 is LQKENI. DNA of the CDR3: TGTGCCAGCTCACCATTTGAAGGGGTTAGCACTGAAGCTTTCTTT. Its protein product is CASSPFEGVSTEAFF.